The next 9 T cell receptor beta chains were all read from a single sample in a study of early T cells in non-severe SARS-CoV-2 infection (dated by TCRdb to about 2021). Libraries were built with 5' RACE. The sample was run on a NextSeq 500. TCRdb handled the public reads itself, with Q25 trimming in fastp and clone calling in MiXCR, and kept productive beta chains. Each CDR3 protein appears once, grouped with its most common genes and DNA. The sample includes more than 85,000 distinct CDR3 sequences, with 16% observed a single time. The ten top clones hold roughly 4.7% of the sample. The specimen comprised whole blood, sampled at baseline. These receptors all come from an adult who was a healthcare worker with PCR-confirmed SARS-CoV-2 infection or an uninfected control (not recorded which).

This clonotype was counted at least ten times. The chain combines TRBV25-1 with TRBJ2-3; tentative D call: TRBD2 (6 bases). The germline V gene has CDR1 MGHDK and CDR2 SYGVNS. CDR3 length equals 15 residues. Trimming removed 4 bases from V and 7 bases from J, with 18 bases in between. The CDR3 sequence is CASSGQAGRPYTQYF. The CDR3 bases are TGTGCCAGCAGTGGCCAGGCGGGGCGGCCCTATACGCAGTATTTT.

This clonotype was seen a few times. This chain connects TRBV28 to TRBJ1-1; perhaps TRBD1 as D (5 bases). CDR3 length equals 18 residues. Between the trimmed V and J ends, which lost 4 bases and 4 bases, there was a span of 25 bases. Germline CDR1 is MDHEN and CDR2 is SYDVKM. The CDR3 protein is CASSSSVGRGLARTEAFF. DNA for the CDR3: TGTGCCAGCAGTTCGTCCGTGGGGCGTGGTTTAGCCCGCACTGAAGCTTTCTTT.

This clonotype was counted only a few times. CDR3 bases: TGTGCCAGTAGTATGCGGACTAGCACCTACAATGAGCAGTTCTTC. Translated: CASSMRTSTYNEQFF. The V gene is TRBV19, the J gene TRBJ2-1; 8 bases map to TRBD2. The V and J ends lost 3 bases and 2 bases, in that order; junction bases with no gene match: 3. CDR1 and CDR2 from the germline V gene are LNHDA and SQIVND (reference sequence). This CDR3 has 15 amino acids.

CDR3 region: CSARFGGEFPEQYF. The CDR3 nucleotides read TGCAGTGCTAGATTTGGGGGAGAATTCCCCGAGCAGTACTTC. The V gene is TRBV20-1, the J gene TRBJ2-7; perhaps D is TRBD1 or TRBD2 (5 bases each). The CDR3 sequence is 14 residues long. CDR1 is DFQATT and CDR2 is SNEGSKA in the germline V gene (reference sequence). V lost 2 bases, J lost 6 bases, and 17 bases lay in between.

The chain is built from TRBV7-2 and TRBJ2-1; 10 nucleotides line up with TRBD2. The J segment lost 8 bases and the V segment lost 4 bases, leaving 11 bases of the junction unmatched. CDR1 SGHTA and CDR2 FQGNSA come from the germline V gene. The CDR3 extends over 16 amino acids. The CDR3: CASSSPKEREGDEQFF. In nucleotides, the CDR3 is TGTGCCAGCAGCTCCCCGAAGGAGCGGGAGGGGGATGAGCAGTTCTTC.

The table lists this clonotype with a few counts. The chain joins TRBV28 to TRBJ2-7, with unresolved D. V dropped 9 bases and J dropped 2 bases, with 11 bases sitting between them. The germline V gene has CDR1 MDHEN and CDR2 SYDVKM. The CDR3 has 12 amino acids. CDR3 in DNA: TGTGCCAGTATGACTCCCACCTACGAGCAGTACTTC. As protein: CASMTPTYEQYF.

This clonotype was counted between two and nine times. This chain joins TRBV10-3 and TRBJ2-1; no clear D gene. Germline V gene lookup returns CDR1 ENHRY and CDR2 SYGVKD. Trimming removed 5 bases from V and 9 bases from J, with 8 bases in between. This CDR3 spans 11 amino acids. The CDR3 is CAISKDGEQFF. DNA for the CDR3: TGTGCCATCAGTAAAGACGGTGAGCAGTTCTTC.

The chain links TRBV12-3 or TRBV12-4 to TRBJ2-7; TRBD1 or TRBD2 may be the D gene (5 bases each). Trimming took 3 bases from V and 0 from J, leaving 15 bases between them. This CDR3 is 16 amino acids long. This chain's CDR3 is CASSFGGALYSYEQYF. The CDR3 DNA reads as TGTGCCAGCAGTTTTGGGGGAGCCCTATACTCCTACGAGCAGTACTTC.

The chain couples TRBV9 to TRBJ1-1; TRBD1 is a possible D gene (6 bases). V shed 7 bases and J shed 1 base, with 11 bases lying between them. Germline loops: CDR1 SGDLS, CDR2 YYNGEE. The CDR3 runs to 13 residues. The CDR3 DNA is TGTGCCAGCGGGGGCAGTCCGAACACTGAAGCTTTCTTT. Amino acids: CASGGSPNTEAFF.